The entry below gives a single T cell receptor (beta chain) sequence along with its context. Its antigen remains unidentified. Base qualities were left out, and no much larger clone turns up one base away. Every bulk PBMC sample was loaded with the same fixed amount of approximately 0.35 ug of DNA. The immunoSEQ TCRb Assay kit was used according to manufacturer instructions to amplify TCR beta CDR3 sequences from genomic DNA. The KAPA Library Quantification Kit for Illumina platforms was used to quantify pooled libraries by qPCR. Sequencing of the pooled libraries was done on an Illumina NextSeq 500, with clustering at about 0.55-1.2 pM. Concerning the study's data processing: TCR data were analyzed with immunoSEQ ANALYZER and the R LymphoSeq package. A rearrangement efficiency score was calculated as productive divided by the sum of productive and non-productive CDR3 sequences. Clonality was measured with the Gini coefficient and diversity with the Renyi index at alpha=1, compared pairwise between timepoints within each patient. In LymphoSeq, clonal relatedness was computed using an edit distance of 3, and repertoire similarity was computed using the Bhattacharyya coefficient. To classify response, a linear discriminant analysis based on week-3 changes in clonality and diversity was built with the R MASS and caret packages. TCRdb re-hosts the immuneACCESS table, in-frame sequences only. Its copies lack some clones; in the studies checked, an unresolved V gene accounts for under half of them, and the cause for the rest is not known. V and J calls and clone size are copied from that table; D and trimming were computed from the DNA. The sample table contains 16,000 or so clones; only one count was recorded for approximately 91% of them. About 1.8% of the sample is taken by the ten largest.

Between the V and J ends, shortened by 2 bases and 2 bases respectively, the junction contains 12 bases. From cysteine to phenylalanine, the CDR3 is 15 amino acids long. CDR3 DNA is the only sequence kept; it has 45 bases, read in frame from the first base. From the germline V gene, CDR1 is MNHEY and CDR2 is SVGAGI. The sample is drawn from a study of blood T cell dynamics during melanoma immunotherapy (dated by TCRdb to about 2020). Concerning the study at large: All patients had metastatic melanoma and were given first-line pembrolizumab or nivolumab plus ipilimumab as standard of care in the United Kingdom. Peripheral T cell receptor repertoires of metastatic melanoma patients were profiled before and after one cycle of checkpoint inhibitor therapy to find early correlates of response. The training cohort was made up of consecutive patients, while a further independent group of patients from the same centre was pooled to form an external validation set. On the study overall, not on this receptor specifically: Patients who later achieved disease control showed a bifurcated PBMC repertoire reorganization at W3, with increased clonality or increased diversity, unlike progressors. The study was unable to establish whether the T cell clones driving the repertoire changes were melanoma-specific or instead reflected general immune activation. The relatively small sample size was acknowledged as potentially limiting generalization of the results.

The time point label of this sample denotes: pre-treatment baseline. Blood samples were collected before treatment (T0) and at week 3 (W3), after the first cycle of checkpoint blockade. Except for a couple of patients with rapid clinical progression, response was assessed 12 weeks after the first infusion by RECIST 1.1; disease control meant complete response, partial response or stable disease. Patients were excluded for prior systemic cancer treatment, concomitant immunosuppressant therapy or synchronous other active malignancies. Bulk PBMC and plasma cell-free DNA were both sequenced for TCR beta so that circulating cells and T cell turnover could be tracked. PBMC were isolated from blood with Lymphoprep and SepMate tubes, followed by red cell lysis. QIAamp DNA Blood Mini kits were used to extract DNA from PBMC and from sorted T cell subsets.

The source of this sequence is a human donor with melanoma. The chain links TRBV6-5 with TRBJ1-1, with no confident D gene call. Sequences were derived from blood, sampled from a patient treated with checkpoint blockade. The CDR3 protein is CASSYGSPINTEAFF. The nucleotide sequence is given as TGTGCCAGCAGTTACGGTTCGCCCATCAACACTGAAGCTTTCTTT.